Listed below are T cell receptor beta chains from one sample, sequenced in a study of shared clonotypes between healthy human individuals. The data were produced by immunoSEQ multiplex PCR, yet TCRdb's version contains in-frame clones alone and is incomplete. The sample carries some 510,000 clones, around 79% recorded once. The sequencing input was PBMCs. These receptor sequences come from a woman aged 35 to 49 in good health. Some clones in this sample may be carry-over from other donors' samples. The CDR3 runs from the conserved cysteine through the conserved F or W. Fields, in order: V gene, CDR3 length, D gene, clone size, J gene, CDR3 DNA, CDR3 protein. D genes are given only for firm matches. Size tells how often a clone was seen (once, few, many) or the class of an expanded clone, and some rows leave it out.

TRBV20-1	11	NA	NA	TRBJ2-1	TGCAGTGTTAATGACTACAATGAGCAGTTCTTC	CSVNDYNEQFF
TRBV7-8	13	NA	NA	TRBJ2-7	TGTGCCAGCAGCCTCCAGCAAGCCTACGAGCAGTACTTC	CASSLQQAYEQYF
TRBV2	13	NA	NA	TRBJ1-2	TGTGCCAGCAGTGAAACAGCAAACTATGGCTACACCTTC	CASSETANYGYTF
TRBV10-3	15	NA	NA	TRBJ2-3	TGTGCCATCAGTGAGTCGCAGTCCAAGACAGATACGCAGTATTTT	CAISESQSKTDTQYF
TRBV29-1	13	NA	NA	TRBJ1-2	TGCAGCGCCCGAACAGGCAGCCACTATGGCTACACCTTC	CSARTGSHYGYTF
TRBV7-2	12	NA	NA	TRBJ2-4	TGTGCCAGCAGCTTAGCCTGGGGCATTCAGTACTTC	CASSLAWGIQYF
TRBV6-5	9	NA	NA	TRBJ2-1	TGTGCCAGCAGTCCAATAGAGTTCTTC	CASSPIEFF
TRBV27	15	NA	many	TRBJ1-1	TGTGCCAGCAGTTTACGTGGACTTTACCTAACGGAAGCTTTCTTT	CASSLRGLYLTEAFF
TRBV5-5	15	NA	NA	TRBJ2-7	TGTGCCAGCCGGGACCTGTGGGGGGCGATGGGCGAGCAGTACTTC	CASRDLWGAMGEQYF
TRBV27	16	NA	few	TRBJ1-1	TGTGCCAGCAGTTTATTTCACAGTACCATGAACACTGAAGCTTTCTTT	CASSLFHSTMNTEAFF
TRBV9	16	TRBD1	NA	TRBJ1-2	TGTGCCAGCAGCTTGTCTCAGGGGGCGCGGGACTATGGCTACACCTTC	CASSLSQGARDYGYTF
TRBV5-1	16	TRBD2	NA	TRBJ2-5	TGCGCCAGCAGCTTGCCTAGCGGGTTTACGGGGGAGACCCAGTACTTC	CASSLPSGFTGETQYF
TRBV28	15	NA	few	TRBJ2-3	TGTGCCAGCAGTCCGGGACGTGGATACACAGATACGCAGTATTTT	CASSPGRGYTDTQYF
TRBV9	13	NA	NA	TRBJ2-7	TGTGCCAGCAGCGTGGAGGGGGCGGGAGAGCAGTACTTC	CASSVEGAGEQYF
TRBV21-1	12	NA	NA	TRBJ2-7	TGTGCCAGCAGCATACGGTCCCGCGAGCAGTACTTC	CASSIRSREQYF
TRBV11-2	18	NA	NA	TRBJ2-2	TGTGCCAGCAGCTCGTCCCCGGCGGGCATCGCGAACACCGGGGAGCTGTTTTTT	CASSSSPAGIANTGELFF
TRBV27	16	NA	many	TRBJ2-1	TGTGCCAGCAGTTCGTACAGGGGGGGCTCCTACAATGAGCAGTTCTTC	CASSSYRGGSYNEQFF
TRBV29-1	13	TRBD1	few	TRBJ1-4	TGCAGCGGGGCCCGGACAGGGGATGAAAAACTGTTTTTT	CSGARTGDEKLFF
TRBV30	13	NA	NA	TRBJ2-1	TGTGCCTGGAGTGGGACAGTTCGGAATGAGCAGTTCTTC	CAWSGTVRNEQFF
TRBV7-8	11	TRBD1	NA	TRBJ1-4	TGTGCCAGCAGCCTAGGGACAGAACTGTTTTTT	CASSLGTELFF
TRBV5-1	15	NA	once	TRBJ1-1	TGCGCCAGCAGCGTGCAGGCGGTTCAGAACACTGAAGCTTTCTTT	CASSVQAVQNTEAFF
TRBV2	14	NA	NA	TRBJ2-7	TGTGCCAGCAGTGGAGGGATGTTTTCCTACGAGCAGTACTTC	CASSGGMFSYEQYF
TRBV5-6	14	TRBD1	once	TRBJ2-1	TGTGCCAGCAGCCCGGGACAGATCTACAATGAGCAGTTCTTC	CASSPGQIYNEQFF
TRBV27	17	NA	many	TRBJ2-1	TGTGCCAGCAGTTCCACTCGGGCGCGGGCGTCCTACAATGAGCAGTTCTTC	CASSSTRARASYNEQFF
TRBV4-2	14	NA	few	TRBJ2-7	TGTGCCAGCAGCCTGCATCTCGGGGCCGACGAGCAGTACTTC	CASSLHLGADEQYF
TRBV18	16	NA	many	TRBJ2-1	TGTGCCAGCTCACCACTCGGCTGGAATGGGAGGAATGAGCAGTTCTTC	CASSPLGWNGRNEQFF
TRBV5-1	15	TRBD1	NA	TRBJ2-1	TGCGCCAGCAGCTTGGGCCGGACAGGGTACAATGAGCAGTTCTTC	CASSLGRTGYNEQFF
TRBV25-1	17	TRBD2	once	TRBJ2-1	TGTGCCAGCAGTGCGAACCCTGGGACTAGCGGGAGCTATGAGCAGTTCTTC	CASSANPGTSGSYEQFF
TRBV9	17	NA	once	TRBJ2-6	TGTGCCAGCGGATGTCGGTACTCACAAAGTCGGGCCAACGTCCTGACTTTC	CASGCRYSQSRANVLTF
TRBV6-5	15	NA	NA	TRBJ1-4	TGTGCCAGCAGTTACTCTGGATCAAGAGGGGAAAAACTGTTTTTT	CASSYSGSRGEKLFF
TRBV19	18	TRBD2	NA	TRBJ2-3	TGTGCCAGTAGCCACGGACTAGCGGGAGTAGGTAGCACAGATACGCAGTATTTT	CASSHGLAGVGSTDTQYF
TRBV7-2	12	NA	NA	TRBJ2-1	TGTGCCAGCAGCTTATTCGGCCGTGAGCAGTTCTTC	CASSLFGREQFF
TRBV11-2	14	NA	once	TRBJ1-6	TGTGCCAGCAGCTTAAGTCCCGGGGATCCACCCCTCCACTTT	CASSLSPGDPPLHF
TRBV5-6	15	TRBD2	once	TRBJ2-7	TGTGCCAGCAGGAACACCGGGACTAGCAGATTCGAGCAGTACTTC	CASRNTGTSRFEQYF
TRBV7-8	15	TRBD2	NA	TRBJ2-5	TGTGCCAGCAGCTTCCAAGCGGGAGGAGCGGAGACCCAGTACTTC	CASSFQAGGAETQYF
TRBV6-1	14	NA	many	TRBJ1-2	TGTGCCAGCAGTATCCAGGGACTTAACTATGGCTACACCTTC	CASSIQGLNYGYTF
TRBV7-2	15	TRBD2	NA	TRBJ2-1	TGTGCCAGCAGCACTACTAGCGCCCCCTACAATGAGCAGTTCTTC	CASSTTSAPYNEQFF
TRBV11-3	17	TRBD1	once	TRBJ2-6	TGTGCCAGCAGTGCCGGGACAGGGGTTAGTGGGGCCAACGTCCTGACTTTC	CASSAGTGVSGANVLTF
TRBV9	18	TRBD2	NA	TRBJ2-4	TGTGCCAGCAGCGCATCGGGACTAGCGGGAGGATCAAAAAACATTCAGTACTTC	CASSASGLAGGSKNIQYF
TRBV19	14	TRBD1	NA	TRBJ1-3	TGTGCCAGTAGTTCCAGGACAGGAATGTACACCATATATTTT	CASSSRTGMYTIYF